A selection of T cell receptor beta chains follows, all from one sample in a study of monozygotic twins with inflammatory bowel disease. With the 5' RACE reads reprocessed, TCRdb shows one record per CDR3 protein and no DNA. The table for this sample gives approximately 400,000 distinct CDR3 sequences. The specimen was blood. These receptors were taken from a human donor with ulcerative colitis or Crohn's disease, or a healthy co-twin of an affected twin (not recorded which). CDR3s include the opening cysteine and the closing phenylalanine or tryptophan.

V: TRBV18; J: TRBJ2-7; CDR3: CASSHYLDRVLGDEQYF
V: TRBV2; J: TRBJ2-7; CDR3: CASRTNNYEQYF
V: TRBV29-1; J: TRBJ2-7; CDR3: CSVVSGDEQYF
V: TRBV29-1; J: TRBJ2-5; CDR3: CSVDGTSGQETPYF
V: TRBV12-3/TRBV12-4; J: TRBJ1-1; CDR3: CASSAGRTEAFF
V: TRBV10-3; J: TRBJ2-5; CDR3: CAISDSSDETQYF
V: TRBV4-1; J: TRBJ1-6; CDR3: CASSQGPDRAYNSPLHF
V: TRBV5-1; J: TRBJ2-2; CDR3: CASQETSGNTGELFF
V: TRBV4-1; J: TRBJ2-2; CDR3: CASSQAGSTSGELFF
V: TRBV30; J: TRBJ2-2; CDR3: CAWSPPVKQNTGELFF
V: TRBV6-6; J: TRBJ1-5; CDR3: CASVVQGYQPQHF
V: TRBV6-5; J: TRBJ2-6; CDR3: CASSYSQGPTANVLTF
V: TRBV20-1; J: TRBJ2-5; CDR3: CSASSGAGVVRETQYF
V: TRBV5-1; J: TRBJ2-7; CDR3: CASSLSPRGSTPLYEQYF
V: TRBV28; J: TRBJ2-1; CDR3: CASSPVRQVSYNEQFF
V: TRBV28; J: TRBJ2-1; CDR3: CASSSDWAGDDFYNEQFF
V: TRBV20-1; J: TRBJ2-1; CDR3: CSAPGTRGSNEQFF
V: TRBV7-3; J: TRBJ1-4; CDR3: CASSAGVSEKLFF
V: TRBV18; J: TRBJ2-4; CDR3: CASSPRGGAENIQYF
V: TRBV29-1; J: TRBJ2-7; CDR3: CSVQPLAGSSYEQYF
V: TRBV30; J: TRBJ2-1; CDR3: CAWNDLDEQFF
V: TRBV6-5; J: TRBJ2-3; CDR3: CASSYDGRGTDTQYF
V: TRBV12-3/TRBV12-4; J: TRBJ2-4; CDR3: CASSLRGTKNIQYF
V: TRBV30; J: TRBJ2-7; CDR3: CAWSGGAGGYEQYF
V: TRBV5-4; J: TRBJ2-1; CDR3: CASSYWGGSNEQFF
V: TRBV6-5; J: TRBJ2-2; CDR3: CASSYARAPGELFF
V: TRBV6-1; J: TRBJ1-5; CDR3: CASRGAGPQPQHF